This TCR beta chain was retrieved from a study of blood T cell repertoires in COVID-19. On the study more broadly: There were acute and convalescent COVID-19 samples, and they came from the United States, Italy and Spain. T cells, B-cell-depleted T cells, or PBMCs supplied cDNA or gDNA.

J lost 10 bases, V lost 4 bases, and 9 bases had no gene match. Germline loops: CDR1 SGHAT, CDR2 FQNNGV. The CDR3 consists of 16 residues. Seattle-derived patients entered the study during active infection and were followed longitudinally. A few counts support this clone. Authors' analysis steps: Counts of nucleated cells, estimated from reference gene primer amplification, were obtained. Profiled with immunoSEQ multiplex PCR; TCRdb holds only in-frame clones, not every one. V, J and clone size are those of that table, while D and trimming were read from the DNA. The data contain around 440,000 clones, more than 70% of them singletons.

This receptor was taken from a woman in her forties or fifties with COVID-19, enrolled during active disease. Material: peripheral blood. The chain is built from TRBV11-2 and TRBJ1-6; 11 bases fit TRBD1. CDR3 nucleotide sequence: TGTGCCAGCAGCTATTATACGGGACAGGGGGAATCACCCCTCCACTTT. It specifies CASSYYTGQGESPLHF.